This TCR beta chain was obtained from a study of read filtering for tumor transcriptome and immune sequencing. This clonotype was seen at least ten times. The library was built from roughly 400 ng RNA with molecular barcoded adaptors for alpha/delta and beta/gamma chains. Via MiXCR, TCRdb re-called the reads, giving one row per CDR3 protein. Here the sample spans 40,000 to 55,000 distinct CDR3 sequences, roughly 19% being singletons. The ends lost 4 bases at V and 5 bases at J; junction bases unmatched: 4. Per the germline V gene, CDR1 is LNHDA and CDR2 is SQIVND (reference sequence). The CDR3 extends over 13 amino acids.

What was sequenced was a population of CD138-negative cells sorted from bone marrow. This receptor was obtained from a donor over 35 with multiple myeloma. The rearrangement uses TRBV19 and TRBJ2-5, with 7 bases fitting TRBD2. The CDR3 sequence: CASSTTGRETQYF. As DNA, the CDR3 is TGTGCCAGTAGTACCACCGGGAGGGAGACCCAGTACTTC.